The clone carrying this T cell receptor (beta chain) was found a few times. TCRdb ran MiXCR on the 5' RACE reads and lists one entry per CDR3 protein. The sample lists 700,000 to 950,000 distinct CDR3 sequences; approximately 13% were seen once. Germline V gene data show CDR1 as MDHEN and CDR2 as SYDVKM. CDR3 length equals 14 residues. With 1 base clipped from V and 7 bases from J, the junction kept 4 bases outside the gene matches. This entry comes from a study of identical twins. In addition, the sample was reused for a study of yellow fever vaccine responses in identical twins.

The origin of this receptor is a woman under 30 in good health. The sample comprised PBMCs. The rearrangement links TRBV28 to TRBJ1-2; TRBD1 matches 9 bases. The CDR3 nucleotides read TGTGCCAGCAGTTTATTGGGGACAGGGTCTGGCTACACCTTC. This sequence encodes CASSLLGTGSGYTF.